The rows below give T cell receptor beta chains drawn from one sample of a study of blood T cell repertoires in COVID-19. This table comes from immunoSEQ multiplex PCR, and its TCRdb copy is limited to in-frame clones, with some not included. The table has over 150,000 clones, roughly 71% seen once. Sequencing was carried out using peripheral blood. All receptors come from a woman of 80 years or more with acute or convalescent COVID-19. Both conserved end residues are trimmed from each CDR3. Fields, in order: V gene, clone size, CDR3 length, J gene, CDR3 protein. The size of a clone is reported for some rows only, either as once, few or many, or as a class for expanded clones.

>TRBV5-1|-|12|TRBJ1-4
ASSLGQINEKLF
>TRBV13|-|12|TRBJ2-7
ASTLGWQDYEQY
>TRBV5-6|-|11|TRBJ1-5
ASSSRRNQPQH
>TRBV2|few|13|TRBJ1-5
ASSKDFFSNQPQH
>TRBV2|-|12|TRBJ2-7
ASSIGTGDYEQY
>TRBV6-5|-|14|TRBJ1-2
ASSYRPGQGAAGYT
>TRBV5-6|-|13|TRBJ2-7
ASSPVAGRTYEQY
>TRBV7-2|-|11|TRBJ1-1
ASSSTMNTEAF
>TRBV19|-|14|TRBJ1-1
ASSLRSSGQGNSAF
>TRBV3-1/TRBV3-2|few|15|TRBJ2-7
ASSQALTGTGGYEQY
>TRBV27|-|11|TRBJ1-1
ASSLRQATEAF
>TRBV5-1|-|15|TRBJ2-3
ASSLARSGTDTDTQY
>TRBV30|-|12|TRBJ1-2
ASPDQGLSYGYT
>TRBV15|-|14|TRBJ2-7
ATSRGLAGGLKEQY
>TRBV19|-|13|TRBJ2-3
ASSNRGYDTDTQY
>TRBV7-3|many|16|TRBJ2-6
ASSPSRGGAGGANVLT
>TRBV19|-|11|TRBJ2-7
ASSNPGAGEQY
>TRBV29-1|-|11|TRBJ2-5
SVEKRPGETQY
>TRBV7-2|-|13|TRBJ1-1
ASSFAPWTNTEAF
>TRBV6-5|-|13|TRBJ1-4
ASSYSGTGDEKLF
>TRBV3-1/TRBV3-2|-|14|TRBJ2-3
ASSQVGWGGTDTQY
>TRBV7-2|once|15|TRBJ1-1
ASSLVSQGNKNTEAF
>TRBV9|-|13|TRBJ2-1
ASSVVVGVYNEQF
>TRBV7-2|-|13|TRBJ1-1
ASSLAGVMNTEAF
>TRBV6-5|-|12|TRBJ2-4
ASTPSGGAGIQY
>TRBV6-2/TRBV6-3|-|15|TRBJ2-1
ASSYSWTSGIYNEQF
>TRBV11-2|few|10|TRBJ1-6
ASSLGSSPLH
>TRBV19|-|11|TRBJ1-2
ASSIARAYGYT
>TRBV30|-|12|TRBJ1-3
AWSVGNAGNTIY
>TRBV29-1|few|13|TRBJ1-2
SVRDGQGSVYGYT